The rows below give T cell receptor beta chains drawn from one sample of a study of vaccination effects on CD4 cells after COVID-19. Method: immunoSEQ multiplex PCR; TCRdb's copy keeps in-frame clones and lacks some. The data hold about 14,000 clones, with approximately 68% observed a single time. No antigens are known for them. The sequences come from CD4+ T cells from PBMCs cultured with SARS-CoV-2 spike peptides, collected after COVID-19 vaccination. The receptors shown here come from a human donor who received a COVID-19 vaccine. CDR3s include the opening cysteine and the closing phenylalanine or tryptophan. The order of the fields is J gene, V gene, CDR3 protein.

TRBJ1-4	TRBV28	CASSGDRGETNEKLFF
TRBJ1-1	TRBV2	CASMGESTEAFF
TRBJ2-6	TRBV18	CASSLLGQTSRAGANVLTF
TRBJ1-5	TRBV30	CAWSVLWGGQPQHF
TRBJ1-1	TRBV29-1	CSVARQENTEAFF
TRBJ1-5	TRBV5-6	CASSNGGGTSREPQHF
TRBJ2-7	TRBV6-2/TRBV6-3	CASSYLYEQYF
TRBJ2-7	TRBV28	CASTPRANEQYF
TRBJ1-1	TRBV29-1	CSVEGVNTEAFF
TRBJ2-2	TRBV6-5	CASSSAGQGRTGELFF
TRBJ2-5	TRBV30	CAWSGLAGGQLETQYF
TRBJ1-2	TRBV6-5	CASSYAANYGYTF
TRBJ1-6	TRBV28	CASKYSSYNSPLHF
TRBJ1-1	TRBV4-3	CASSQDPQGGPTEAFF
TRBJ2-1	TRBV6-4	CASSRGAGGSPYNEQFF
TRBJ1-2	TRBV12-3/TRBV12-4	CASKPTGNYGYTF
TRBJ2-3	TRBV6-5	CASSISDLADTQYF
TRBJ2-7	TRBV2	CASRPGQSTYEQYF